This TCR beta chain was sequenced during a study of blood T cell repertoires in COVID-19. On the study more broadly: COVID-19 samples, acute and convalescent, were from the United States, Italy and Spain. T cells, B-cell-depleted T cells, or PBMCs supplied cDNA or gDNA.

V dropped 3 bases and J dropped 1; count of bases not matched to a gene: 4. The CDR3 covers 15 residues. Germline lookup yields CDR1 SGHAT and CDR2 FQNNGV. Some clones are missing from TCRdb's copy, which holds only in-frame ones; the method was immunoSEQ multiplex PCR. Of fewer than 300,000 clones listed, over 75% are singletons. Assignments of participants to cohorts depended upon their own reported clinical history. The chain is built from TRBV11-2 and TRBJ2-7; TRBD2 matches at 9 bases. The TCR comes from a woman aged 30 to 39 who had recovered from COVID-19. Specimen: PBMCs or T cells enriched from blood (not recorded which). The CDR3: CASSFGTSPSYEQYF. CDR3 nucleotides: TGTGCCAGCAGCTTTGGGACTAGCCCTTCCTACGAGCAGTACTTC.